This TCR beta chain emerged from a study of cytomegalovirus exposure and HLA in healthy donors. The CDR3 length is 14 residues. Trimming cost V 3 bases and J 9 bases, with 15 bases left between them. Per germline, CDR1 SGHTA and CDR2 FQGNSA. About this clone: Its matching antigen is unknown.

Regarding the study as a whole: According to the study, 150 to 200 TCR beta chains were cytomegalovirus-associated.

The PCR was carried out with 60 Vbeta primers and 13 Jbeta primers. Assay: immunoSEQ multiplex PCR; the TCRdb copy retains only in-frame clones and omits some. The table lists about 170,000 clones, approximately 67% of them singletons. The rearrangement joins TRBV7-2 to TRBJ2-1; a weak D match, TRBD2 (5 bases). Sequencing was performed on PBMCs. The sequence was obtained from a man aged 40-49 years in good health and CMV-seronegative. This chain's CDR3 is CASSFLASFSEQFF. The CDR3 DNA is TGTGCCAGCAGCTTCCTCGCTAGCTTTTCTGAGCAGTTCTTC.